This TCR beta chain was sequenced in a study of T cell responses to AZD1222 COVID-19 vaccine. Findings of the study overall: Donors were mostly white British, more females; clonal diversity possibly underestimated.

Regarding this clone: Its antigen is unknown.

J lost 6 bases, V lost 3 bases, and 2 bases had no gene match. Per the germline V gene, CDR1 is LNHNV and CDR2 is YYDKDF (reference sequence). This CDR3 is built from 13 residues. Libraries were prepared by immunoSEQ multiplex PCR; TCRdb keeps only in-frame clonotypes and omits some of them. The sample records tens of thousands of clones, roughly 90% being singletons. Here the sequenced sample was peripheral blood, taken on day 0 of AZD1222 vaccination. The chain employs TRBV15 and TRBJ2-7; the match to TRBD1 covers 10 bases. The sequence derives from an adult in good health. CDR3 DNA: TGTGCCACCAGCAGGGGGACAGGGGCCGAGCAGTACTTC. This encodes CATSRGTGAEQYF.